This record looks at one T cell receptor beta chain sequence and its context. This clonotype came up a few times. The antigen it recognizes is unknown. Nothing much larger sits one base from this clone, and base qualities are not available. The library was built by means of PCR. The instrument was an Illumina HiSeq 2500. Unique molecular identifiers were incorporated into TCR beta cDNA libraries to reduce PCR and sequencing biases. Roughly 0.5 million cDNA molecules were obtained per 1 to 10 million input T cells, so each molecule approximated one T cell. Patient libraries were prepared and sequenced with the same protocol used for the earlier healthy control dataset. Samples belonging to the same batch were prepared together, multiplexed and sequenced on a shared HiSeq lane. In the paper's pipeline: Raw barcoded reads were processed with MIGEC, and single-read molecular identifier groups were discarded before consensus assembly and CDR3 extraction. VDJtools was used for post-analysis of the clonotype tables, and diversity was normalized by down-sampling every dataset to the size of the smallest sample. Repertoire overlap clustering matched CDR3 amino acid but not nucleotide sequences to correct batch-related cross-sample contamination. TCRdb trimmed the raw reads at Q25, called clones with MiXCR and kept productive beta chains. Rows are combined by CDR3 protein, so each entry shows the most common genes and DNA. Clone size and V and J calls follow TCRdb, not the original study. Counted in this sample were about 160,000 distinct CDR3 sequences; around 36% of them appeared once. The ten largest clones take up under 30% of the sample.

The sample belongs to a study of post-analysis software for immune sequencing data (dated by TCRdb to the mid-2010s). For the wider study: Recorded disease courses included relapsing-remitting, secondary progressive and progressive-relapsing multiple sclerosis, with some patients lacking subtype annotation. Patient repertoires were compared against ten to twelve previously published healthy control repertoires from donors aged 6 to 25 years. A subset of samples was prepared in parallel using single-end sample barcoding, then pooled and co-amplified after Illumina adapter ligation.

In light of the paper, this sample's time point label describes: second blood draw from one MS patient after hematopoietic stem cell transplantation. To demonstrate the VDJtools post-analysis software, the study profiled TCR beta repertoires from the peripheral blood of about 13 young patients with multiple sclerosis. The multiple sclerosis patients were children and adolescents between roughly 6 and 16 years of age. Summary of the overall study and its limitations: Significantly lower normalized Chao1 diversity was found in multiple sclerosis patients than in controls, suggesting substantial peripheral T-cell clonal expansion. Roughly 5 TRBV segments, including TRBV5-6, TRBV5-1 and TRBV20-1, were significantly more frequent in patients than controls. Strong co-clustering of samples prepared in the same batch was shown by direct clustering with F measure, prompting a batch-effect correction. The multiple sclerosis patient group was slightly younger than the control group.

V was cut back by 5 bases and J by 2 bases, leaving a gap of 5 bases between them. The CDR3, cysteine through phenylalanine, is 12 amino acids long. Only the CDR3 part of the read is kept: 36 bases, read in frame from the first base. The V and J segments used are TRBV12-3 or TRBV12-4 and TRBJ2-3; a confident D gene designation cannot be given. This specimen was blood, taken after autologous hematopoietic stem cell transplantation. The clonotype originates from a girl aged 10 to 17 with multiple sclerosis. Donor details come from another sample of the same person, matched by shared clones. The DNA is TGTGCCAGCAGTCGGTACACAGATACGCAGTATTTT. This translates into CASSRYTDTQYF.